Listed below are T cell receptor beta chains from one sample, sequenced in a study of vaccination and CD4 T cells after COVID-19. Their antigens remain unidentified. Each CDR3 protein gets one entry after TCRdb re-called the PCR reads with MiXCR. The sample holds 20,000 to 30,000 distinct CDR3 sequences, less than 80% seen once. Specimen: CD4+ T cells from blood, cultured in vitro. All receptors come from a human donor who had recovered from COVID-19. Each CDR3 is given with its conserved first and last residue.

>TRBV28|TRBJ2-2
CASREGYTGELFF
>TRBV20-1|TRBJ1-1
CSVGQGARDTEAFF
>TRBV29-1|TRBJ2-2
CSVDRGDITGELFF
>TRBV20-1|TRBJ1-6
CSASAGINSPLHF
>TRBV28|TRBJ2-7
CATRTPRLAGKLYEQYF
>TRBV7-8|TRBJ1-5
CASSRGGTGSDQPQHF
>TRBV20-1|TRBJ1-5
CSASGRVGNQPQHF
>TRBV28|TRBJ1-4
CASESGSAEKLFF
>TRBV20-1|TRBJ1-5
CSARLGQGGKPQHF
>TRBV20-1|TRBJ2-7
CSARDHGTSGYEQYF
>TRBV6-1|TRBJ1-2
CASSVQGSYGYTF
>TRBV6-1|TRBJ1-5
CASSGGQGAYRGNQPQHF
>TRBV27|TRBJ1-2
CASSPRGDYGYTF
>TRBV20-1|TRBJ2-7
CSAPPFSGRADEQYF
>TRBV5-4|TRBJ2-7
CASSHDRAYEQYF
>TRBV15|TRBJ1-2
CATSREYYGYTF
>TRBV6-1|TRBJ1-5
CASSEQGAQPQHF
>TRBV20-1|TRBJ1-4
CSARRNEKLFF
>TRBV19|TRBJ1-5
CASQTGTGRRSNQPQHF
>TRBV7-2|TRBJ1-4
CASSPPGEKLFF
>TRBV20-1|TRBJ1-1
CSARKQGLGTEAFF
>TRBV7-8|TRBJ1-2
CASSHQGAEGYTF
>TRBV20-1|TRBJ2-3
CSARGLSVNSTDTQYF
>TRBV20-1|TRBJ1-5
CSARGQAHQPQHF
>TRBV12-3/TRBV12-4|TRBJ1-2
CASVDRGGYGYTF
>TRBV18|TRBJ2-7
CASSPPGLAGEQYF
>TRBV30|TRBJ1-2
CAWKPGPAQDGYTF
>TRBV20-1|TRBJ2-7
CSAIGEPYYEQYF
>TRBV27|TRBJ1-3
CASSADRGSGNTIYF
>TRBV12-5|TRBJ1-5
CASAYLRDTAGGSNQPQHF
>TRBV7-9|TRBJ2-3
CASSNWDRASTDTQYF
>TRBV28|TRBJ1-2
CASSNDLGDGYTF
>TRBV20-1|TRBJ1-5
CSAAGGSNQPQHF
>TRBV24-1|TRBJ1-2
CATSESQGAGYDYTF
>TRBV20-1|TRBJ2-1
CSARLDYNEQFF
>TRBV6-2/TRBV6-3|TRBJ2-3
CASSPLLSGGRVADTQYF
>TRBV6-5|TRBJ1-2
CASSYHDPPNYGYTF
>TRBV27|TRBJ2-2
CASNRVGNTGELFF
>TRBV20-1|TRBJ2-5
CSARRWRGGQETQYF
>TRBV20-1|TRBJ2-4
CSARDQGLAKNIQYF
>TRBV6-1|TRBJ1-1
CASSPRQGHETEAFF
>TRBV20-1|TRBJ1-1
CSAGGKANTEAFF
>TRBV6-1|TRBJ2-7
CASIRRAGQGSYEQYF
>TRBV16|TRBJ2-5
CASSQQYQETQYF
>TRBV7-9|TRBJ2-3
CASSLARASTDTQYF
>TRBV19|TRBJ1-5
CASTRGQGVDGNQPQHF
>TRBV6-5|TRBJ2-1
CASSYSRSPSVETSYNEQFF
>TRBV20-1|TRBJ1-2
CSAREGRTAYGYTF